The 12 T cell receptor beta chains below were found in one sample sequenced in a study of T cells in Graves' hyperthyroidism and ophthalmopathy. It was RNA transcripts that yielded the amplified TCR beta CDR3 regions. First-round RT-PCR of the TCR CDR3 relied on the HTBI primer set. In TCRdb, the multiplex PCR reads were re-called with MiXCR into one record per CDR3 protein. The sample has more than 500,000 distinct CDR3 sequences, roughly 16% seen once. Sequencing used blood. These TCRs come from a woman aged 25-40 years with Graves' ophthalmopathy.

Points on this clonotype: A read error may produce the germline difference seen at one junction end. DNA for the CDR3: TGTGCGAGTAGTTCCCGGACAGAGTCCTTAAATGAGCAGTTCTTC. Protein: CASSSRTESLNEQFF. The chain joins TRBV19 to TRBJ2-1; D perhaps matches TRBD1 (6 bases). The germline V gene has CDR1 LNHDA and CDR2 SQIVND (reference sequence). CDR3 length: 15 residues.

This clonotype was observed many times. The CDR3 protein is CASSLDYGEQYF. CDR3 DNA sequence: TGCGCCAGCAGCCTGGACTACGGGGAGCAGTACTTC. The chain is built from TRBV5-1 and TRBJ2-7; D possibly corresponds to TRBD2 (6 bases). Deletions cut 4 bases from V and 7 bases from J, with 12 bases between. Germline lookup yields CDR1 SGHRS and CDR2 YFSETQ. This CDR3 contains 12 residues.

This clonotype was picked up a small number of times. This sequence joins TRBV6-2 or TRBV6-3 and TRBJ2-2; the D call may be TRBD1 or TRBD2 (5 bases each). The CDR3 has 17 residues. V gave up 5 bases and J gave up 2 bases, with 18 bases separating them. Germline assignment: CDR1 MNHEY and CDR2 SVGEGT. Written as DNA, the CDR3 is TGTGCCAGCAGTCCATTTTCGGGACGGATAAACACCGGGGAGCTGTTTTTT. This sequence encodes CASSPFSGRINTGELFF.

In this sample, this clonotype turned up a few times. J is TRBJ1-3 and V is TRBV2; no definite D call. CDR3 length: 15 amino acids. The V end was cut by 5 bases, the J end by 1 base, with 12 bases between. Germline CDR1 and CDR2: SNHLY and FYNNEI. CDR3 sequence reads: CASSPTALSGNTIYF. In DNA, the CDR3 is TGTGCCAGCAGTCCAACAGCACTGTCTGGAAACACCATATATTTT.

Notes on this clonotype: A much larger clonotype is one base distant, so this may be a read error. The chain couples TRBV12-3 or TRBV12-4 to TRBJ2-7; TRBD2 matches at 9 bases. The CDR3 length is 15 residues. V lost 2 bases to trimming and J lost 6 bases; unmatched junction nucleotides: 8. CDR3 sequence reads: CASSLTSGRTGEQYF. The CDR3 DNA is TGTGCCAGCAGTTTAACCAGCGGGAGGACGGGCGAGCAGTACTTC.

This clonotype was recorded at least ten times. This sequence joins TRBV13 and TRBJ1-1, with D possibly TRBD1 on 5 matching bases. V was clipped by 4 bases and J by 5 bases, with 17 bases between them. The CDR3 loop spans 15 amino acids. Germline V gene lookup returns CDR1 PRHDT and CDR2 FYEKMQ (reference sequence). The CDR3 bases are TGTGCCAGCAGCTCGACAGCCCCCTTGAGGACTGAAGCTTTCTTT. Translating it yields CASSSTAPLRTEAFF.

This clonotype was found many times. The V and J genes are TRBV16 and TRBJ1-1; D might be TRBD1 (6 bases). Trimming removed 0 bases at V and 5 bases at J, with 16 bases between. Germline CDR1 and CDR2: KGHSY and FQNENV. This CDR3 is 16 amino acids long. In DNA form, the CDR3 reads TGTGCCAGCAGCCAATCGCAGGGGCGCGTAGGTACTGAAGCTTTCTTT. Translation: CASSQSQGRVGTEAFF.

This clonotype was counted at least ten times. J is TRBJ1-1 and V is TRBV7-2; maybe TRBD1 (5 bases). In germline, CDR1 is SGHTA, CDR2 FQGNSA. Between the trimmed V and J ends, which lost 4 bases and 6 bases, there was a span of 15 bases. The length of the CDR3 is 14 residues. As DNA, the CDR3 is TGTGCCAGCAGCTCATACCGGCAGGGCCCTGAAGCTTTCTTT. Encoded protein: CASSSYRQGPEAFF.

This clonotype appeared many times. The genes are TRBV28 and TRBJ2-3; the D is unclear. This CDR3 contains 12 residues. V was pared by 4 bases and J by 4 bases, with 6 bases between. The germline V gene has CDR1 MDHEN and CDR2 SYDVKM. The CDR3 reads CASSSRPDTQYF. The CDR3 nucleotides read TGTGCCAGCAGTTCCCGCCCAGATACGCAGTATTTT.

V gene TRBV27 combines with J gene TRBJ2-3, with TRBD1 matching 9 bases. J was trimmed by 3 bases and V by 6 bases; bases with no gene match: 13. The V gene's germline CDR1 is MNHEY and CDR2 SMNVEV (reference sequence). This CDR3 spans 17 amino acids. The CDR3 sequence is CASRPLDWGQGTDTQYF. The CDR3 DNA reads TGTGCCAGCAGGCCTCTCGATTGGGGACAGGGAACAGATACGCAGTATTTT.

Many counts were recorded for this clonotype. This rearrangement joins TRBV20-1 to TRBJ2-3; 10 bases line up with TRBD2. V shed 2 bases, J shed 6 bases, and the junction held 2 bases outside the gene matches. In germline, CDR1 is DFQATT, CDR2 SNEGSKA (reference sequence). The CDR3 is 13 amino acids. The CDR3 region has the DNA TGCAGTGCTAGACTAGCGGGAGCCGATACGCAGTATTTT. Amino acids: CSARLAGADTQYF.

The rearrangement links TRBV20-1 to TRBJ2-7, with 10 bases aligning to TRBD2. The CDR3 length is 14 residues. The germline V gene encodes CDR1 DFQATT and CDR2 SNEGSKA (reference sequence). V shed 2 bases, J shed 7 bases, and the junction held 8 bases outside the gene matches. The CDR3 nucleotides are TGCAGTGCTAGAAGGCTAGCGGGAGTTAATGAGCAGTACTTC. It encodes CSARRLAGVNEQYF.